This TCR beta chain came from a study of blood T cell repertoires in COVID-19. At the level of the study: Sample material is recorded as cDNA or gDNA derived from T cells, B-cell-depleted T cells, or PBMCs.

Sequencing was performed with immunoSEQ multiplex PCR; in TCRdb, only in-frame clones are kept and a portion is missing. Of over 60,000 clones listed, 90% are singletons. Germline V gives CDR1 MNHEY, CDR2 SMNVEV (reference sequence). CDR3 size: 12 residues. Trimming stripped 8 bases from V and 6 bases from J, with 14 bases between. This clone turned up a few times. Material: peripheral blood. The source is a man in his forties or fifties with COVID-19, enrolled during active disease. V usage is TRBV27 and J usage is TRBJ2-7; D unresolved. CDR3 coding DNA: TGTGCCAGCTTGGAGCGCCCCCCCGAGCAGTACTTC. Its translation is CASLERPPEQYF.